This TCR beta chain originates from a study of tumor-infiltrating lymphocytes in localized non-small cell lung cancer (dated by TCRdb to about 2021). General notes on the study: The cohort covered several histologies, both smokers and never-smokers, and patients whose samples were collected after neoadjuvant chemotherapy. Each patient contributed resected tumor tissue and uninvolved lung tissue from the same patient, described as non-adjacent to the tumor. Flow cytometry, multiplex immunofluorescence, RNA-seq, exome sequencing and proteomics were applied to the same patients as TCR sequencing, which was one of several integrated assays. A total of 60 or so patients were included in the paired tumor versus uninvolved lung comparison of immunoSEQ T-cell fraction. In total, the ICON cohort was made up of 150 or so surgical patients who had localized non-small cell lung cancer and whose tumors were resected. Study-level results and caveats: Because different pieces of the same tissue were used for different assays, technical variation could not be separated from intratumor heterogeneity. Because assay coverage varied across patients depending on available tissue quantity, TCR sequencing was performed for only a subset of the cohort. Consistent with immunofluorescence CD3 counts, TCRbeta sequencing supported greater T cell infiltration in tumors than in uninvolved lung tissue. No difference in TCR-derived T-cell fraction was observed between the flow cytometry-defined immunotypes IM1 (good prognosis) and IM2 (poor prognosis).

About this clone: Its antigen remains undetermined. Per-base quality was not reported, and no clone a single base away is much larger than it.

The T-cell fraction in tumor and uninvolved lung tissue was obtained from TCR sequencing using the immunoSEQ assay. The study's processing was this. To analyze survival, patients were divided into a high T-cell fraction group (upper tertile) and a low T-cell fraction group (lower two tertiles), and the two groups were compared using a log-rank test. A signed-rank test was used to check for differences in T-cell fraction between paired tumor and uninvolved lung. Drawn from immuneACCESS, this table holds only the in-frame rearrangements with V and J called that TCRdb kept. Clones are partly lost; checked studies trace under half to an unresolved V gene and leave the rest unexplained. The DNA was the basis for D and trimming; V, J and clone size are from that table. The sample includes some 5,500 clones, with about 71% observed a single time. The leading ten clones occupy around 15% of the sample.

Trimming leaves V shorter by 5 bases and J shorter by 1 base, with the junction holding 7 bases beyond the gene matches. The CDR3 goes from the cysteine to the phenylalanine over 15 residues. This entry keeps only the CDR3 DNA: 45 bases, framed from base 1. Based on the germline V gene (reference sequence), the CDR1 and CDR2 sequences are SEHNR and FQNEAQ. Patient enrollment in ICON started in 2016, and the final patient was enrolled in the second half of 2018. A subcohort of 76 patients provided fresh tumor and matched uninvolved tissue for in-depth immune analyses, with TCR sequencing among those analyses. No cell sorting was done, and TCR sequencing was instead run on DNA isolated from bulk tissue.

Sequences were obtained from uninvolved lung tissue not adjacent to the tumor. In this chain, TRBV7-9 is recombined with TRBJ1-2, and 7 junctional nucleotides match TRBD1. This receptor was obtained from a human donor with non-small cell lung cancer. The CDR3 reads CASSPPGTVNYGYTF. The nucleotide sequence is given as TGTGCCAGCAGCCCCCCCGGGACAGTTAACTATGGCTACACCTTC.